These 3 T cell receptor beta chains were sequenced from one sample in a study of cytomegalovirus exposure and HLA in healthy donors. The PCR contained 60 Vbeta and 13 Jbeta primers. Data came from immunoSEQ multiplex PCR; TCRdb stores just in-frame clones and leaves some out. Among some 220,000 clones listed, over 65% were seen once. Source material: PBMCs. The source is a woman aged 60-70 years in good health and CMV-seropositive.

This CDR3 is CASSADRTGGYTF. The CDR3 nucleotides are TGTGCCAGCAGCGCCGACAGGACGGGTGGCTACACCTTC. The chain is built from TRBV7-3 and TRBJ1-2, with D perhaps TRBD1 (6 bases). CDR3 size: 13 residues. The V gene's germline CDR1 is SGHTA and CDR2 FQGTGA. The ends were cut back, 5 bases at V and 7 bases at J, with 14 bases in the middle.

The rearrangement links TRBV7-9 to TRBJ2-3, with TRBD2 matching over 8 bases. CDR1 is SEHNR and CDR2 is FQNEAQ in the germline V gene (reference sequence). The CDR3 extends over 14 amino acids. Trimming took 5 bases from V and 4 from J; bases not matched to a gene: 5. Written as DNA, the CDR3 is TGTGCCAGCAGCCTTGGACTAGCATCAGATACGCAGTATTTT. Translation: CASSLGLASDTQYF.

The CDR3 DNA is TGTGCCAGCAGCTTTAGTGGCGGGGGGGCCGGTGAGCAGTTCTTC. It encodes CASSFSGGGAGEQFF. The chain links TRBV9 to TRBJ2-1, with 9 bases fitting TRBD2. The CDR3 extends over 15 amino acids. Trimming at V came to 4 bases and at J to 9 bases, leaving 11 bases not matched to a gene. Germline lookup yields CDR1 SGDLS and CDR2 YYNGEE.